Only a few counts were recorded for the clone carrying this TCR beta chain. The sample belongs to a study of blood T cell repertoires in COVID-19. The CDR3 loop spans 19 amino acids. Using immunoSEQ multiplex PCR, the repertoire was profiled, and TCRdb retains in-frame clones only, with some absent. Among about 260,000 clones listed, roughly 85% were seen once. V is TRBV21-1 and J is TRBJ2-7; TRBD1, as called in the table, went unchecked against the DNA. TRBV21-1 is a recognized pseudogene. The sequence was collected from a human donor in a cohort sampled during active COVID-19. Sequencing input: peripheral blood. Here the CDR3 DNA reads TGTGCCAGCAGCAAAGCCCAAAACCAAACAGATTTCCACTCCTACGAGCAGTACTTC. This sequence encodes CASSKAQNQTDFHSYEQYF.